This TCR beta chain comes out of a study of CD8 T cells in Susac syndrome. An amount of RNA that ranged from 0.5 to 1 ug was reverse transcribed with random hexamers. immunoSEQ multiplex PCR amplified TCR beta CDR3 across 54 Vbeta, 13 Jbeta. TCRdb recomputed calls from the immunoSEQ multiplex PCR reads with MiXCR, one row per CDR3 protein. The table has 120,000 to 150,000 distinct CDR3 sequences, around 95% seen once. Trimming stripped 0 bases from V and 3 bases from J, with 6 bases between. Germline V gene lookup returns CDR1 SGDLS and CDR2 YYNGEE. CDR3 size: 14 residues. TCR beta sequencing was performed on blood CD8+ and CD4+ T cells. The study used treatment-naive patients who had stable or active relapsing-remitting disease as multiple sclerosis controls.

V is TRBV9 and J is TRBJ2-2; D is undetermined. The source is a human donor with multiple sclerosis. The sequencing sample was made of CD4+ T cells from PBMCs. The CDR3 sequence is CASSVAVYTGELFF. CDR3 nucleotide sequence: TGTGCCAGCAGCGTAGCCGTTTACACCGGGGAGCTGTTTTTT.